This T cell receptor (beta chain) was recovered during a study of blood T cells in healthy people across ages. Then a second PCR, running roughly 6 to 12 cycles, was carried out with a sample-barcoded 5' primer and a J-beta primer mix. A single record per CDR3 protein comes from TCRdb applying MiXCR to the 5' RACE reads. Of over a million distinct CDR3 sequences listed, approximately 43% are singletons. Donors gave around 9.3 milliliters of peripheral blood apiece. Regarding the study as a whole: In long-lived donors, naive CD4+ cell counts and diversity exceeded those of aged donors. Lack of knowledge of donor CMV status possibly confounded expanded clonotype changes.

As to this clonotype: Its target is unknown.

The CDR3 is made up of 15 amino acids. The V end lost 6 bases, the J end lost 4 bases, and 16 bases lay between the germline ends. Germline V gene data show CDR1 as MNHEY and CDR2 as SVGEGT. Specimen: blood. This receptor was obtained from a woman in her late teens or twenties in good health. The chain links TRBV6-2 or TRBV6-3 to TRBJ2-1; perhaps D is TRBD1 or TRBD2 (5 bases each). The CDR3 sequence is CASSKAGTQYNEQFF. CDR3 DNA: TGTGCCAGCAGCAAAGCCGGGACCCAATACAATGAGCAGTTCTTC.